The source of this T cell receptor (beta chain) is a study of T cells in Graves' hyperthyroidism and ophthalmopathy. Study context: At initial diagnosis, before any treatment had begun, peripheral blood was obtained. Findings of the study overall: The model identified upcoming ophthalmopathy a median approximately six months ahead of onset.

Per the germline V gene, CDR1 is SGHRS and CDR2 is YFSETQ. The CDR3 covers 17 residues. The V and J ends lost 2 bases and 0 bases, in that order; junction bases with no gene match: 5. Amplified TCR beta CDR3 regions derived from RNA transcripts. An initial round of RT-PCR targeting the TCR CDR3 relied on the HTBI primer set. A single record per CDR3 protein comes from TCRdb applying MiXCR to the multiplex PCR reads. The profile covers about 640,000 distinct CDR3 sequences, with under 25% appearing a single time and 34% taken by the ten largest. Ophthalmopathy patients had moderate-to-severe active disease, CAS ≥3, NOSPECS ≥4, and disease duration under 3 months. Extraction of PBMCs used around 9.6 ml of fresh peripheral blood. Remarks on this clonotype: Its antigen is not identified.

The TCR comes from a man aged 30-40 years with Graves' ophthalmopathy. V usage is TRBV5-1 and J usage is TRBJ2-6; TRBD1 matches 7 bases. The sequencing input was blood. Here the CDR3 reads CASSFRGQSSGANVLTF. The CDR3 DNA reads TGCGCCAGCAGCTTTAGGGGACAGAGCTCTGGGGCCAACGTCCTGACTTTC. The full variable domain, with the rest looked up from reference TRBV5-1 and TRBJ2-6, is KAGVTQTPRYLIKTRGQQVTLSCSPISGHRSVSWYQQTPGQGLQFLFEYFSETQRNKGNFPGRFSGRQFSNSRSEMNVSTLELGDSALYLCASSFRGQSSGANVLTFGAGSRLTVL.